The present entry profiles one T cell receptor (beta chain) with its context. These data originate in a study of blood T cell repertoires in COVID-19. Across the study: Whether acute or convalescent, the COVID-19 samples came from the United States, Italy and Spain.

Looked up from germline, CDR1 is SGHNT and CDR2 is YYREEE (reference sequence). The CDR3 totals 16 residues. Trimming pared 2 bases from V and 0 bases from J, leaving 9 bases between. Using immunoSEQ multiplex PCR, the repertoire was profiled, and TCRdb retains in-frame clones only, with some absent. The repertoire has 78,000 or so clones, about 80% of them found once; the top ten carry roughly 10%. The V call is TRBV5-4, the J call TRBJ2-6, with D possibly being TRBD2 (5 bases). The sequenced sample consisted of peripheral blood. This clonotype was sampled from a human donor in a cohort sampled during active COVID-19. The CDR3 spells CASSFEGSSGANVLTF. CDR3 DNA: TGTGCCAGCAGCTTCGAGGGAAGCTCTGGGGCCAACGTCCTGACTTTC.